This T cell receptor (beta chain) was recovered during a study of CD8 T cells in ankylosing spondylitis (dated 2017 in TCRdb). The study in broad terms: The study profiled T cell receptor beta repertoires in healthy donors and ankylosing spondylitis patients to find disease-linked TCR variants. The full study cohort comprised some 27 ankylosing spondylitis patients and roughly 110 healthy donors. Peripheral blood was sampled, and synovial fluid was also collected from ankylosing spondylitis patients. The research as a whole found: Some motif variants had previously been reported in the synovial fluid and blood of reactive arthritis patients, which suggests shared mechanisms of disease initiation. Blood from ankylosing spondylitis patients appeared to be characterized by a TCR beta motif made up of under ten highly homologous amino acid variants. The disease-linked clones showed a CD8+ phenotype and occurred at relatively low frequencies in peripheral blood. Significant enrichment of the disease-linked clones was reported in matched synovial fluid samples from ankylosing spondylitis patients.

There are 14 amino acids in the CDR3, from cysteine to phenylalanine inclusive. Left in the record is the CDR3 DNA by itself, 42 bases read in frame from the first base. The germline V gene specifies ENHRY as CDR1 and SYGVKD as CDR2. As to this clonotype: Its antigen has not been determined. A read error may produce the germline difference seen at one junction end.

This sample was sequenced with an Illumina HiSeq 2500. Quantitative 5'-RACE with molecular barcodes was used to prepare TCR beta libraries. The authors' pipeline ran thus. Disease-linked TCR variants were identified with a new computational method built on a probabilistic model of VDJ rearrangement. TCRdb reanalyzed the raw reads on its own, using fastp at Q25 for trimming and MiXCR for clone calling, and kept in-frame beta chains. Every CDR3 protein is listed once, alongside the most common genes and DNA of its rows. The V and J calls and clone size come from TCRdb's table, not from the authors' own analysis. Recorded for this sample are fewer than 250,000 distinct CDR3 sequences; approximately 30% of them occurred a single time. Approximately 4.4% of the sample goes to the ten largest clones.

The origin of this receptor is a male donor with ankylosing spondylitis or in good health (not recorded which). Sequencing input: blood, either unsorted or a sorted T cell fraction (not recorded which). The V and J segments used are TRBV10-3 and TRBJ2-1, and TRBD1 aligns with 7 junction nucleotides. CDR3 sequence: CAIGETGSYNEQFF. The sequence in DNA is TGTGCCATCGGTGAGACAGGGTCATACAATGAGCAGTTCTTC.